This T cell receptor beta chain was observed in a study of T cell repertoires in cytomegalovirus infection. Across the study: It was the public TCR beta signatures that indicated both CMV infection and matching HLA type.

One entry per CDR3 protein results from TCRdb running MiXCR on the reads. The table lists 500,000 to 600,000 distinct CDR3 sequences, about 15% of them singletons. About this clonotype: Antigen: not known.

Study-level findings and limits: HLA-C-restricted CMV-specific TCR beta clonotypes prevailed in the ex vivo response.

This clonotype originated in a human donor in good health (CMV status not recorded). Some clones in this sample may be carry-over from other donors' samples. Sequenced sample: CD8+ T cells from PBMCs.

CDR3 DNA: TGTGCCAGCAGCTCTATGGGAATCGAGCAGTACTTC. Its protein product is CASSSMGIEQYF. V is TRBV7-9 and J is TRBJ2-7; no clear D gene. This CDR3 region has 12 residues. Germline loops: CDR1 SEHNR, CDR2 FQNEAQ (reference sequence). The V end was cut by 4 bases, the J end by 6 bases, with 10 bases between.